This T cell receptor (beta chain) was sequenced for a study of T-cell reconstitution after alpha-beta-depleted transplantation in children. The CDR3 consists of 12 residues. V shed 4 bases and J shed 5 bases, with 11 bases lying between them. Germline CDR1 and CDR2: DFQATT and SNEGSKA (reference sequence). This clonotype was detected ten times or more. TCRbeta library construction was performed incorporating unique molecular identifiers. TCRdb passed the PCR reads through MiXCR, listing each CDR3 protein once. The sample consists of approximately 170,000 distinct CDR3 sequences, approximately 10% of them appearing once.

V gene TRBV20-1 combines with J gene TRBJ2-5; D call uncertain. The sequence came from a boy aged 2-9 years with acute myeloid leukemia, due to receive a stem cell transplant. The sequencing used PBMCs, collected before TCRalphabeta/CD19-depleted stem cell transplant. The CDR3 sequence: CSANLNKETQYF. CDR3 coding DNA: TGCAGTGCTAACCTCAATAAGGAGACCCAGTACTTC.